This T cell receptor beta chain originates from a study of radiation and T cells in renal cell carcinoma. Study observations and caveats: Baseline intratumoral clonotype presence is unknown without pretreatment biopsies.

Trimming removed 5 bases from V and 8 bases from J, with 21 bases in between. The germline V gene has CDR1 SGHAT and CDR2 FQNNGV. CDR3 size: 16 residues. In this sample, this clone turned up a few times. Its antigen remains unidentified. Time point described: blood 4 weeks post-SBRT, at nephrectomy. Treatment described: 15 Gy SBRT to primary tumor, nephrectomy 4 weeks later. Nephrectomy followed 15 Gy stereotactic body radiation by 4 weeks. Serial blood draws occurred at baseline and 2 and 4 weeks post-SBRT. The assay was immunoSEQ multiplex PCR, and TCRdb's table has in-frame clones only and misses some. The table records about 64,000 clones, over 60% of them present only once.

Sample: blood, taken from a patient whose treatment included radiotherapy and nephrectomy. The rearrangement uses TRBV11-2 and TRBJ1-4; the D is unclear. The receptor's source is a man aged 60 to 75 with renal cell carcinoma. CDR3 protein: CASSPAPAASREKLFF. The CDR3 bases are TGTGCCAGCAGCCCCGCCCCAGCAGCTTCCCGCGAAAAACTGTTTTTT. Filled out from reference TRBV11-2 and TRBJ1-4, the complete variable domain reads EAGVAQSPRYKIIEKRQSVAFWCNPISGHATLYWYQQILGQGPKLLIQFQNNGVVDDSQLPKDRFSAERLKGVDSTLKIQPAKLEDSAVYLCASSPAPAASREKLFFGSGTQLSVL.